These 22 T cell receptor beta chains originate from one sample sequenced in a study of lymphopenia after photon versus proton radiotherapy. The table came from immunoSEQ multiplex PCR; TCRdb's copy has only in-frame clones and leaves some out. The sample consists of 35,000 to 45,000 clones, around 83% of them appearing once. The sequences come from peripheral blood, collected from a patient treated with proton-based radiotherapy. These receptors were obtained from an older woman with pancreatic cancer.

The V and J genes are TRBV5-4 and TRBJ2-7; 9 bases map to TRBD1. With V trimmed by 5 bases and J by 6 bases, 6 bases remained unmatched. This CDR3 has 13 amino acids. Germline V lookup: CDR1 SGHNT, CDR2 YYREEE (reference sequence). The DNA for the CDR3 is TGTGCCAGCAGATCCCGGGACAGGGCCGAGCAGTACTTC. Amino acids: CASRSRDRAEQYF.

The chain joins TRBV28 to TRBJ2-1; D gene uncertain. CDR3 length: 15 amino acids. Deletions cut 2 bases from V and 6 bases from J, with 14 bases between. Germline V gives CDR1 MDHEN, CDR2 SYDVKM. CDR3 nucleotide sequence: TGTGCCAGCAGTTTACGTTCTGGGTGGGGCAATGAGCAGTTCTTC. Its translation: CASSLRSGWGNEQFF.

In its sample, this clone was seen once. The chain recombines TRBV4-3 with TRBJ1-3; 9 positions match TRBD1. Germline V gene sequence: CDR1 LGHNA, CDR2 YSLEER. This CDR3 comprises 16 residues. V lost 3 bases to trimming and J lost 2 bases; unmatched junction nucleotides: 5. The CDR3: CASSQGTGSPGNTIYF. The CDR3 region has the DNA TGCGCCAGCAGCCAGGGGACAGGGTCCCCTGGAAACACCATATATTTT.

The chain's CDR3 is CSAGESGSKAGELFF. Written as DNA, the CDR3 is TGCAGCGCTGGGGAGAGCGGGAGTAAAGCCGGGGAGCTGTTTTTT. The chain couples TRBV29-1 to TRBJ2-2, with 8 bases lining up with TRBD2. J was trimmed by 6 bases and V by 7 bases; bases with no gene match: 13. The germline V gene encodes CDR1 SQVTM and CDR2 ANQGSEA. This CDR3 spans 15 amino acids.

This sequence joins TRBV10-3 and TRBJ2-7; 12 positions agree with TRBD2. The CDR3 has 14 amino acids. Trimming took 4 bases from V and 11 from J; bases not matched to a gene: 9. From germline, CDR1 is ENHRY and CDR2 SYGVKD. DNA of the CDR3: TGTGCCATCAGTGGTGGATCTAGCGGGAGGGAGGAGTACTTC. It codes for CAISGGSSGREEYF.

This chain joins TRBV28 and TRBJ1-5; D remains unclear. The CDR3 has 14 residues. V lost 1 base, J lost 6 bases, and 10 bases lay in between. Germline CDR1 is MDHEN and CDR2 is SYDVKM. CDR3 loop: CASSLSTAGQPQHF. The CDR3 region has the DNA TGTGCCAGCAGTTTATCAACGGCCGGTCAGCCCCAGCATTTT.

The chain has TRBV5-1 and TRBJ2-3; TRBD1 agrees at 9 bases. V was clipped by 2 bases and J by 3 bases; unmatched bases: 1. Germline V gives CDR1 SGHRS, CDR2 YFSETQ. The CDR3 is 14 residues long. Here the CDR3 DNA reads TGCGCCAGCAGCTTACAGGGGGCTACAGATACGCAGTATTTT. This codes for CASSLQGATDTQYF.

This clone was detected once. V is TRBV28 and J is TRBJ1-1; maybe TRBD1 (5 bases). The CDR3 runs to 14 residues. Germline V gene lookup returns CDR1 MDHEN and CDR2 SYDVKM. The ends were cut back, 6 bases at V and 5 bases at J, with 16 bases in the middle. CDR3 residues: CASRGGAVWTEAFF. The CDR3 nucleotides are TGTGCCAGCAGGGGGGGAGCCGTTTGGACTGAAGCTTTCTTT.

The chain joins TRBV28 to TRBJ2-3; TRBD2 agrees at 8 bases. The trim removed 2 bases at V and 4 bases at J, leaving 8 bases unmatched. CDR1 and CDR2 from the germline V gene are MDHEN and SYDVKM. This CDR3 comprises 16 residues. CDR3 residues: CASSLLGGLGSDTQYF. The DNA for the CDR3 is TGTGCCAGCAGTTTACTTGGGGGACTAGGATCAGATACGCAGTATTTT.

The genes are TRBV5-6 and TRBJ1-2; D perhaps matches TRBD1 (5 bases). CDR3 length: 15 amino acids. CDR1 and CDR2 (germline): SGHDT, YYEEEE. The V gene lost 0 bases and the J gene lost 3 bases, with 12 bases spanning the gap. The CDR3 region is CASSLVLGVDYGYTF. The CDR3 bases are TGTGCCAGCAGCTTGGTACTGGGGGTTGACTATGGCTACACCTTC.

The chain joins TRBV7-2 to TRBJ2-7, with TRBD2 identical over 11 bases. CDR3 length equals 17 residues. Trimming removed 6 bases from V and 3 bases from J; junction bases left unmatched: 13. Germline CDR1 and CDR2: SGHTA and FQGNSA. CDR3 nucleotides: TGTGCCAGCAGTGAATCGACTAGCGGGATAGTTTTCTACGAGCAGTACTTC. It translates to CASSESTSGIVFYEQYF. Full variable domain (remainder filled in from reference TRBV7-2 and TRBJ2-7): GAGVSQSPSNKVTEKGKDVELRCDPISGHTALYWYRQSLGQGLEFLIYFQGNSAPDKSGLPSDRFSAERTGGSVSTLTIQRTQQEDSAVYLCASSESTSGIVFYEQYFGPGTRLTVT.

The V call is TRBV18, the J call TRBJ1-1; D may be TRBD1 (5 bases). Looked up from germline, CDR1 is KGHSH and CDR2 is LQKENI. The length of the CDR3 is 12 residues. V was shortened by 6 bases and J by 4 bases, with 9 bases between the two germline ends. The CDR3 protein is CASSAGGTEAFF. In DNA form, the CDR3 reads TGTGCCAGCTCCGCGGGGGGCACTGAAGCTTTCTTT.

There are a few counts of this clone. The CDR3 reads CASSPHGAVSNYGYTF. The CDR3 DNA sequence: TGCGCCAGCAGCCCTCACGGGGCCGTCTCTAACTATGGCTACACCTTC. This rearrangement joins TRBV4-3 to TRBJ1-2; perhaps TRBD1 as D (5 bases). Germline values: CDR1 LGHNA, CDR2 YSLEER. Trimming left V 4 bases short and J 0 bases short, with 15 bases between. This CDR3 has 16 residues.

The chain recombines TRBV6-5 with TRBJ2-6; D remains ambiguous. Trimming shortened V by 0 bases and J by 4 bases, and 10 bases separated the two germline ends. This CDR3 has 16 residues. Germline CDR1 reads MNHEY; CDR2 reads SVGAGI. The CDR3 DNA is TGTGCCAGCAGTTACTCGATCCCGGCCGGGGCCAACGTCCTGACTTTC. It specifies CASSYSIPAGANVLTF.

The rearrangement links TRBV4-3 to TRBJ1-1; no firm D call. The CDR3 contains 15 residues. Trimming shortened V by 0 bases and J by 6 bases, and 14 bases separated the two germline ends. The germline V gene encodes CDR1 LGHNA and CDR2 YSLEER. Here the CDR3 DNA reads TGCGCCAGCAGCCAAGATGCGACCCTGGGCGCTGAAGCTTTCTTT. Residues: CASSQDATLGAEAFF.

The genes are TRBV28 and TRBJ2-7; 7 nucleotides agree with TRBD1. Germline V gene data show CDR1 as MDHEN and CDR2 as SYDVKM. This CDR3 spans 14 amino acids. Germline trimming cut 5 bases from V and 3 bases from J; bases unmatched to any gene: 7. CDR3 sequence reads: CASSPPGQNYEQYF. CDR3 bases: TGTGCCAGCAGTCCGCCGGGACAGAACTACGAGCAGTACTTC.

This clone turned up a few times. The gene calls are TRBV29-1 and TRBJ1-5; a weak D match, TRBD1 (6 bases). V lost 5 bases to trimming and J lost 7 bases, with 12 bases between them. In germline, CDR1 is SQVTM, CDR2 ANQGSEA. The CDR3 has 12 amino acids. The CDR3 sequence is CSVRTDSQPQHF. CDR3 sequence (DNA): TGCAGCGTTAGGACAGATTCCCAGCCCCAGCATTTT. Using reference TRBV29-1 and TRBJ1-5 for the parts outside the CDR3, the full variable domain is SAVISQKPSRDICQRGTSLTIQCQVDSQVTMMFWYRQQPGQSLTLIATANQGSEATYESGFVIDKFPISRPNLTFSTLTVSNMSPEDSSIYLCSVRTDSQPQHFGDGTRLSIL.

The chain uses TRBV9 and TRBJ2-7; 7 bases are shared with TRBD2. CDR3 length: 15 residues. Germline CDR1 SGDLS, CDR2 YYNGEE. Trimming at V came to 3 bases and at J to 1 base, leaving 7 bases not matched to a gene. This CDR3 reads CASSAGTNPSYEQYF. In nucleotides, the CDR3 is TGTGCCAGCAGCGCCGGGACTAACCCGTCCTACGAGCAGTACTTC. The full variable domain, with the rest looked up from reference TRBV9 and TRBJ2-7, is DSGVTQTPKHLITATGQRVTLRCSPRSGDLSVYWYQQSLDQGLQFLIQYYNGEERAKGNILERFSAQQFPDLHSELNLSSLELGDSALYFCASSAGTNPSYEQYFGPGTRLTVT.

This clone was counted once. The CDR3 sequence is CATSRDPSSYEQYF. In DNA, the CDR3 is TGTGCCACCAGCAGAGATCCTAGCTCCTACGAGCAGTACTTC. The genes are TRBV15 and TRBJ2-7, with D unclear. Per the germline V gene, CDR1 is LNHNV and CDR2 is YYDKDF (reference sequence). This CDR3 has 14 residues. Trimming stripped 0 bases from V and 0 bases from J, with 6 bases between.

The genes are TRBV28 and TRBJ2-2; TRBD1 might be the D (6 bases). The V end was cut by 3 bases, the J end by 4 bases, with 12 bases between. CDR3 length: 15 amino acids. Germline values: CDR1 MDHEN, CDR2 SYDVKM. The CDR3 here is CASSFRRGGTGELFF. The DNA for the CDR3 is TGTGCCAGCAGTTTTCGCAGGGGTGGCACCGGGGAGCTGTTTTTT.

The genes are TRBV6-5 and TRBJ2-7; the D is unclear. Germline loops: CDR1 MNHEY, CDR2 SVGAGI. The CDR3 contains 15 residues. The germline V and J ends were trimmed by 2 bases and 0 bases, with 11 bases remaining between them. CDR3 region: CASSYVAPPSYEQYF. The CDR3 DNA reads as TGTGCCAGCAGTTACGTCGCACCTCCCTCCTACGAGCAGTACTTC.

A single count supports this clone. This chain uses TRBV29-1 with TRBJ2-1, with D unclear. Germline V gives CDR1 SQVTM, CDR2 ANQGSEA. V was trimmed by 4 bases and J by 9 bases, leaving 7 bases between them. The CDR3 runs 10 residues. CDR3 DNA: TGCAGCGTTGTCACCCCTGAGCAGTTCTTC. It encodes CSVVTPEQFF.